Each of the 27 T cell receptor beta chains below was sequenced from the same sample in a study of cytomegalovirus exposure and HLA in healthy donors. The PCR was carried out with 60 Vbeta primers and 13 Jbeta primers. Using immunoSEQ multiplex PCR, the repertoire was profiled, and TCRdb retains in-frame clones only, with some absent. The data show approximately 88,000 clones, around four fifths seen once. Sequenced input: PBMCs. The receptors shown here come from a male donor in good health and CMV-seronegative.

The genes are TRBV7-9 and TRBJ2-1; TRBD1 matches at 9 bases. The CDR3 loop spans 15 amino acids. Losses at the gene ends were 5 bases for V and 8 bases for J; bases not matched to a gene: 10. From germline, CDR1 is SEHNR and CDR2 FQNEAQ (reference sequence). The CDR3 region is CASSRPGQGADEQFF. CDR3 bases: TGTGCCAGCAGCCGACCGGGACAGGGAGCCGATGAGCAGTTCTTC.

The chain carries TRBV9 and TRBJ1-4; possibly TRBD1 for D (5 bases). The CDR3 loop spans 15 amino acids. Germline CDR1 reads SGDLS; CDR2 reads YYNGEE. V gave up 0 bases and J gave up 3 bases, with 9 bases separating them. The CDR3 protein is CASSVGGVPNEKLFF. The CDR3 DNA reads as TGTGCCAGCAGCGTAGGGGGGGTGCCTAATGAAAAACTGTTTTTT.

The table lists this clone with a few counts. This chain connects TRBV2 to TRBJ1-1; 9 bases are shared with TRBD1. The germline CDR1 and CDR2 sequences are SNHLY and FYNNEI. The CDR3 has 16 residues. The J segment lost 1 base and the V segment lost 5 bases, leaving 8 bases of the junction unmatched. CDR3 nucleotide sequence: TGTGCCAGCAGTCCGGGACAGGGCAGGGGGAACACTGAAGCTTTCTTT. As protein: CASSPGQGRGNTEAFF.

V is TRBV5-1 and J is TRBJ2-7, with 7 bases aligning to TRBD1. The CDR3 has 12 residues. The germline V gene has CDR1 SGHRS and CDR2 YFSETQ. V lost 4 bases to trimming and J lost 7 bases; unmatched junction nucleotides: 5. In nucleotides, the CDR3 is TGCGCCAGCAGCATAACAGGGGTTGAGCAGTACTTC. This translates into CASSITGVEQYF.

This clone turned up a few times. As DNA, the CDR3 is TGTGCCAGCAATGCGGCTAAAACCCGCACTGAAGCTTTCTTT. Translated: CASNAAKTRTEAFF. This rearrangement joins TRBV6-6 to TRBJ1-1; D unclear. The V gene's germline CDR1 is MNHNY and CDR2 SVGAGI (reference sequence). The CDR3 consists of 14 residues. Trimming took off 7 bases at V and 4 bases at J, with 16 bases between the two ends.

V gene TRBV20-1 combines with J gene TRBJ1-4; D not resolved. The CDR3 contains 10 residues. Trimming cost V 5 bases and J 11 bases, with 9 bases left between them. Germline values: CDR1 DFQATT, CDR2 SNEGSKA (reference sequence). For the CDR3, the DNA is TGCAGTGCTGAGAGGTCTAAACTGTTTTTT. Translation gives CSAERSKLFF.

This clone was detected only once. The CDR3 DNA reads as TGTGCCAGTAGTATTGGACAGGGCTCCTACAATGAGCAGTTCTTC. Encoded protein: CASSIGQGSYNEQFF. This chain links TRBV19 with TRBJ2-1, with TRBD1 matching 8 bases. V was pared by 3 bases and J by 0 bases, with 1 base of the junction left unmatched. CDR3 length: 15 residues. Germline V gene lookup returns CDR1 LNHDA and CDR2 SQIVND (reference sequence).

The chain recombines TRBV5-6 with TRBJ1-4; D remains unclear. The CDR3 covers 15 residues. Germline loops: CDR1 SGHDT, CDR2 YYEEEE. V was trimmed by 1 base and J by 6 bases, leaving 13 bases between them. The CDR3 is CASSLRGSSYEKLFF. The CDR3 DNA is TGTGCCAGCAGCTTGCGGGGATCTAGTTATGAAAAACTGTTTTTT.

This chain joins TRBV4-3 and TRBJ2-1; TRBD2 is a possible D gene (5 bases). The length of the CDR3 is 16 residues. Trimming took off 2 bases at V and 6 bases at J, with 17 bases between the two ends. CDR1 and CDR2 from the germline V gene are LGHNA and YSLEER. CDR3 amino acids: CASSQTGIGKINEQFF. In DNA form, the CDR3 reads TGCGCCAGCAGCCAAACCGGGATCGGCAAAATCAATGAGCAGTTCTTC.

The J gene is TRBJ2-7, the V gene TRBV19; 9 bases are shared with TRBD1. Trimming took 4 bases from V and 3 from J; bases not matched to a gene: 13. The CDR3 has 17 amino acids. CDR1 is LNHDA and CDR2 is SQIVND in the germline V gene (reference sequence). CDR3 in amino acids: CASSRNLNGQGSYEQYF. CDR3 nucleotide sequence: TGTGCCAGTAGTAGAAACTTGAATGGACAGGGGAGCTACGAGCAGTACTTC.

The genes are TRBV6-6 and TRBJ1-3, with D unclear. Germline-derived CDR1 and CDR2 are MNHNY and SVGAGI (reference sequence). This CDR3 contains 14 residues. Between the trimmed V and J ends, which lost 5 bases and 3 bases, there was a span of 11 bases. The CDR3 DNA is TGTGCCAGCAGTGAGAGTGCAAATGGAAACACCATATATTTT. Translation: CASSESANGNTIYF.

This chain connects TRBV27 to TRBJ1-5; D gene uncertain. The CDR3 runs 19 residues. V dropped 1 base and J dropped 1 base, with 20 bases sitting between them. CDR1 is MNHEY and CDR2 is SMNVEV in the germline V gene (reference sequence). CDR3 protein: CASSLFDFNEKLSNQPQHF. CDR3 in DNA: TGTGCCAGCAGTTTATTTGACTTTAACGAGAAACTGAGCAATCAGCCCCAGCATTTT.

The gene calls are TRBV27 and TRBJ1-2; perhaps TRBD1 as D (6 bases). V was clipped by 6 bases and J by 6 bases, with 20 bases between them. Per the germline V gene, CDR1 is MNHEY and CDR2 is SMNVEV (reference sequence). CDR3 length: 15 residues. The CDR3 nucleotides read TGTGCCAGCAGAATCACTACCGAGACAGGAGATGGCTACACCTTC. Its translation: CASRITTETGDGYTF.

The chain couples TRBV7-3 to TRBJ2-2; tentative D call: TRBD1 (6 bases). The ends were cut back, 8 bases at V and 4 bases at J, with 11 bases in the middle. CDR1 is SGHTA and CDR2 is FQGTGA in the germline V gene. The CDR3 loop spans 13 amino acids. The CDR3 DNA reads TGTGCCAGCGGACAGTTTCCCACCGGGGAGCTGTTTTTT. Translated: CASGQFPTGELFF.

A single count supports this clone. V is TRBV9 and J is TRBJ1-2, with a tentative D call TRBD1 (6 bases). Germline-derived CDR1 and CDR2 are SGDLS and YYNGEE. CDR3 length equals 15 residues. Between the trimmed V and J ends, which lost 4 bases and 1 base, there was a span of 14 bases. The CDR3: CASSRTADLNYGYTF. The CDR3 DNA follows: TGTGCCAGCAGCAGGACAGCCGATCTTAACTATGGCTACACCTTC.

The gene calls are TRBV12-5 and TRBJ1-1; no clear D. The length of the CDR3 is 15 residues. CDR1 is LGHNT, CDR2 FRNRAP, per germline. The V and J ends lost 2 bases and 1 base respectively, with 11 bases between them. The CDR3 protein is CASGLILSGNTEAFF. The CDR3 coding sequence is TGTGCTAGTGGTTTGATCCTCTCCGGGAACACTGAAGCTTTCTTT.

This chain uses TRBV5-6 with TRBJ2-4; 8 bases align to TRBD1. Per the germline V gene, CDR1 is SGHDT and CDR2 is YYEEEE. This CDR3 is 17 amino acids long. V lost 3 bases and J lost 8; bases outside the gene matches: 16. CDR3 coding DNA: TGTGCCAGCAGCTCGTGGGGGACAGGAGGCGGATTTGACATTCAGTACTTC. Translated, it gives CASSSWGTGGGFDIQYF.

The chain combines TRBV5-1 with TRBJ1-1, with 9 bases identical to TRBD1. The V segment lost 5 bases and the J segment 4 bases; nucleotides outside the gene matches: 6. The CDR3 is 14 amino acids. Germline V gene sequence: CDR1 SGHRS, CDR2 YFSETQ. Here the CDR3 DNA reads TGCGCCAGCAGAACCGGGACAGGGTCCACTGAAGCTTTCTTT. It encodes CASRTGTGSTEAFF.

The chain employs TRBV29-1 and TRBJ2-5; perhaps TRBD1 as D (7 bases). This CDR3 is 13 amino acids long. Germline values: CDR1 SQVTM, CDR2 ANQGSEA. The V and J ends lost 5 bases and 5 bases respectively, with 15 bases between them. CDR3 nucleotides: TGCAGCGTTAGGAGGGGGCGAGTGGAGACCCAGTACTTC. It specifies CSVRRGRVETQYF.

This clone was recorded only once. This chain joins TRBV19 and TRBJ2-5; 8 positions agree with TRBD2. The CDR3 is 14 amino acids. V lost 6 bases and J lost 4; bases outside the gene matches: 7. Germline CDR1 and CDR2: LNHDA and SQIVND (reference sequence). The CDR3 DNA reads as TGTGCCAGTAGCTCGGGAGGGCGGGGAGAGACCCAGTACTTC. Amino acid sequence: CASSSGGRGETQYF. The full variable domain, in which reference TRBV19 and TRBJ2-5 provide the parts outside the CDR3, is DGGITQSPKYLFRKEGQNVTLSCEQNLNHDAMYWYRQDPGQGLRLIYYSQIVNDFQKGDIAEGYSVSREKKESFPLTVTSAQKNPTAFYLCASSSGGRGETQYFGPGTRLLVL.

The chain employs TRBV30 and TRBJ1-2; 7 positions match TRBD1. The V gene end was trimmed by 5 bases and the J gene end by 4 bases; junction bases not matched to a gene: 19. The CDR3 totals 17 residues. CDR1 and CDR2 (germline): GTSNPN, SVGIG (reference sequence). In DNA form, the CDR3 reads TGTGCCTGGGCGCTTGGGACAGTGGAGATGCCCCTCTATGGCTACACCTTC. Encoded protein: CAWALGTVEMPLYGYTF.

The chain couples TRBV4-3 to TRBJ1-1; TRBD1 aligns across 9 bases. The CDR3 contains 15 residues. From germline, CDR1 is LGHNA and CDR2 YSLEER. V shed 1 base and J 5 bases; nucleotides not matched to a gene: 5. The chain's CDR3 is CASSQGTGVETEAFF. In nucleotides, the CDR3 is TGCGCCAGCAGCCAAGGGACAGGGGTCGAAACTGAAGCTTTCTTT.

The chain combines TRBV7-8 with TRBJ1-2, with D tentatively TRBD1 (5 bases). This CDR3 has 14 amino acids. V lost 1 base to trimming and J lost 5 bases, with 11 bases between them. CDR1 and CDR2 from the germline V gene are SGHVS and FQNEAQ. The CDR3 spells CASSLEGRLYGYTF. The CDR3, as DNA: TGTGCCAGCAGCTTAGAGGGGAGGTTATATGGCTACACCTTC.

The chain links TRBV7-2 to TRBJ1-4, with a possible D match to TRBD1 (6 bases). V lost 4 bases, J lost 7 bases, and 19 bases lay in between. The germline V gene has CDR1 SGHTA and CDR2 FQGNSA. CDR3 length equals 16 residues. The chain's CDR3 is CASSWARDTPSEKLFF. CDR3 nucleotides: TGTGCCAGCAGCTGGGCTCGGGACACACCCTCTGAAAAACTGTTTTTT.

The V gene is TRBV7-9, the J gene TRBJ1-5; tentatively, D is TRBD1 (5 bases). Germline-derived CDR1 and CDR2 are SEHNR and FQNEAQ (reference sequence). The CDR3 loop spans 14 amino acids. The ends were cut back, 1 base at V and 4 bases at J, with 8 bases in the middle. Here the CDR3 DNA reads TGTGCCAGCAGCTTAGGACAGAATAATCAGCCCCAGCATTTT. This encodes CASSLGQNNQPQHF.

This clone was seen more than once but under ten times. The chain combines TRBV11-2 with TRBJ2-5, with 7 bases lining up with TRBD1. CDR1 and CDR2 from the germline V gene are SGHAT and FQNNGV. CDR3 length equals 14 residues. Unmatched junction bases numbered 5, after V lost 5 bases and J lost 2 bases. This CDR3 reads CASSVQGQQETQYF. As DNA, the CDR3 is TGTGCCAGCAGCGTCCAGGGACAGCAAGAGACCCAGTACTTC.

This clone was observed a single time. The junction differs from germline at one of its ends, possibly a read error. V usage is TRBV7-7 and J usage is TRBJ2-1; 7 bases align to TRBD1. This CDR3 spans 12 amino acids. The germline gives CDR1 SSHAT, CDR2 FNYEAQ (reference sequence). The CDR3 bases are TGTGCTAGCAGCCGGCAGGGGGATGAGCAGTTCTTC. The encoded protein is CASSRQGDEQFF.